This TCR beta chain is from a study of graft-versus-host responses after intestinal transplantation. This CDR3 is built from 17 residues. V lost 3 bases to trimming and J lost 6 bases; unmatched junction nucleotides: 8. Germline-derived CDR1 and CDR2 are KGHSH and LQKENI. TCRdb's table, derived via immunoSEQ multiplex PCR, lists solely in-frame clones and lacks some. This repertoire shows about 19,000 clones, roughly 86% found once; its top ten account for around 49%. The sequence was obtained from a human patient who received an intestinal transplant, so some T cells may come from the graft donor. Material: bone marrow, obtained just under 130 days after transplant. This chain links TRBV18 with TRBJ2-1; the match to TRBD2 covers 13 bases. The CDR3 region has the DNA TGTGCCAGCTCACCGAAGGGACTAGCGGGATCTGCCAATGAGCAGTTCTTC. It codes for CASSPKGLAGSANEQFF.